Listed below are T cell receptor beta chains from one sample, sequenced in a study of T cells after yellow fever vaccination. TCRdb analysed the 5' RACE reads with MiXCR anew, one entry per CDR3 protein. The table includes about 260,000 distinct CDR3 sequences, over 10% detected once. Sequenced here: CD4+ T cells sorted from PBMCs, sampled 45 days after the yellow fever booster vaccination. Source of these receptors: a man aged 25 to 40 who received the YFV17D yellow fever vaccine. CDR3s include the opening cysteine and the closing phenylalanine or tryptophan. Each record gives: clone size, V gene, D gene, J gene, CDR3 DNA, CDR3 protein. The D gene is left open where the match is weak. Where a row states a size, it is once, few, many or the class of an expanded clone; other rows omit it.

>-|TRBV5-1|-|TRBJ2-2
TGCGCCAGCAGCGAGGACAGGAACACCGGGGAGCTGTTTTTT
CASSEDRNTGELFF
>few|TRBV20-1|TRBD2|TRBJ2-1
TGCAGTGCTAGAGCCGGTGCTAGCGGTCAAGTCTACAATGAGCAGTTCTTC
CSARAGASGQVYNEQFF
>-|TRBV12-3/TRBV12-4|-|TRBJ2-7
TGTGCCAGCAGTTCCGAATGGCGTTCCTCCTACGAGCAGTACTTC
CASSSEWRSSYEQYF
>few|TRBV10-3|TRBD1|TRBJ2-3
TGTGCCATCAGATCGGCCCGGGACAGGCACACAGATACGCAGTATTTT
CAIRSARDRHTDTQYF
>few|TRBV4-3|-|TRBJ1-4
TGCGCCAGCAGCCAAGCCCATGGGACTGCGGAAAAACTGTTTTTT
CASSQAHGTAEKLFF
>-|TRBV5-1|-|TRBJ2-5
TGCGCCAGCAGCGGAGTAGATCAAGAGACCCAGTACTTC
CASSGVDQETQYF
>few|TRBV19|-|TRBJ2-5
TGTGCCAGTAGTATCGGGGAACAGAAGAATCAAGAGACCCAGTACTTC
CASSIGEQKNQETQYF
>few|TRBV7-2|TRBD2|TRBJ2-2
TGTGCCAGCAGCTCATCGGGACTAGCGGGCACCGGGGAGCTGTTTTTT
CASSSSGLAGTGELFF
>-|TRBV20-1|-|TRBJ2-1
TGCAGTGGGGGCAGGAGCTCCTACAATGAGCAGTTCTTC
CSGGRSSYNEQFF
>-|TRBV20-1|TRBD1|TRBJ2-7
TGCAGTGCTAAGACAGGGGGAAACGAGCAGTACTTC
CSAKTGGNEQYF
>-|TRBV20-1|-|TRBJ2-3
TGCAGTGCTAGTCGACGCGGCACAGATACGCAGTATTTT
CSASRRGTDTQYF
>-|TRBV5-1|TRBD1|TRBJ2-6
TGCGCCAGCAGCCTGGGACAGTTATTATCTGGGGCCAACGTCCTGACTTTC
CASSLGQLLSGANVLTF
>-|TRBV6-2/TRBV6-3|TRBD2|TRBJ2-1
TGTGCCAGCAGTTGGGGACTAGGATCCTACAATGAGCAGTTCTTC
CASSWGLGSYNEQFF
>many|TRBV12-3/TRBV12-4|-|TRBJ2-7
TGTGCCAGCAGGCGGACAGCACTCTACGAGCAGTACTTC
CASRRTALYEQYF